The clone carrying this T cell receptor (beta chain) has just a few counts. Its antigen is unidentified. This CDR3 is built from 17 residues. Germline values: CDR1 MGHRA, CDR2 YSYEKL. Losses at the gene ends were 0 bases for V and 3 bases for J; bases not matched to a gene: 5. TCRdb re-called the reads with MiXCR, one entry per CDR3 protein. In the table there are roughly 80,000 distinct CDR3 sequences, 35% to 50% of which are singletons. This specimen belongs to a study of T cell repertoires in cytomegalovirus infection. Material: CD8+ T cells from cultured PBMCs, obtained from culture after CMV antigen stimulation. The sequence was obtained from a human donor in good health (CMV status not recorded). Some clones in this sample may be carry-over from other donors' samples. The V and J genes are TRBV4-1 and TRBJ2-3; 11 nucleotides align to TRBD2. The CDR3 DNA follows: TGCGCCAGCAGCCAAGACACTAGCGGGGGTAGTACAGATACGCAGTATTTT. Amino acids: CASSQDTSGGSTDTQYF.